These 26 T cell receptor beta chains originate from one sample sequenced in a study of T cell repertoires in aging, cancer and after chemotherapy. The template was genomic DNA from peripheral blood, not RNA. A mixed TRB-A/B primer pool amplified rearranged TRB by multiplex touch-down PCR. Each CDR3 protein is one row after TCRdb ran MiXCR on the multiplex PCR reads. The top ten hold around a tenth of the sample, which has about 6,000 distinct CDR3 sequences, under 25% seen once. Sequenced: blood. Source of these receptors: a human donor in good health.

This clonotype is medium-sized in the sample. The chain joins TRBV6-1 to TRBJ1-1; TRBD1 matches at 8 bases. Germline V gene lookup returns CDR1 MNHNS and CDR2 SASEGT. J was trimmed by 4 bases and V by 7 bases; bases with no gene match: 8. The CDR3 is 14 residues long. The CDR3, as DNA: TGTGCCAGCACTTTTCAGGGGGCTGGCACTGAAGCTTTCTTT. Encoded protein: CASTFQGAGTEAFF.

The rearrangement links TRBV6-5 to TRBJ1-1, with D uncertain. CDR3 length: 11 residues. V shed 0 bases and J shed 6 bases, with 2 bases lying between them. From germline, CDR1 is MNHEY and CDR2 SVGAGI. CDR3 in amino acids: CASSYSSEAFF. CDR3 in DNA: TGTGCCAGCAGTTACTCGTCTGAAGCTTTCTTT.

This clonotype was seen a handful of times. This sequence joins TRBV5-1 and TRBJ2-1; TRBD1 or TRBD2 may be the D gene (5 bases each). Trimming removed 0 bases from V and 8 bases from J, with 15 bases in between. This CDR3 comprises 15 residues. Germline values: CDR1 SGHRS, CDR2 YFSETQ. CDR3 nucleotides: TGCGCCAGCAGCTTGGCCGGGGCAGGGAAGGATGAGCAGTTCTTC. Its protein is CASSLAGAGKDEQFF.

This clonotype rates as medium-sized. The chain carries TRBV6-5 and TRBJ2-1; 8 positions agree with TRBD2. The V segment lost 5 bases and the J segment 9 bases; nucleotides outside the gene matches: 9. This CDR3 spans 14 amino acids. Germline CDR1 MNHEY, CDR2 SVGAGI. CDR3 in amino acids: CASSRPGLDSEQFF. DNA for the CDR3: TGTGCCAGCAGTCGGCCGGGACTAGATAGTGAGCAGTTCTTC.

For this clonotype: A much larger clone lies one base from this, so it may be a read error. The rearrangement links TRBV18 to TRBJ1-4; tentatively, D is TRBD1 (5 bases). This CDR3 region has 16 residues. Germline assignment: CDR1 KGHSH and CDR2 LQKENI. The CDR3 here is CASPPTTSGNSEKLFF. The DNA for the CDR3 is TGTGCCAGCCCACCGACGACCTCAGGGAATTCCGAAAAACTGTTTTTT.

This clonotype was found once. The V call is TRBV2, the J call TRBJ2-1; D possibly corresponds to TRBD1 (6 bases). CDR1 and CDR2 (germline): SNHLY, FYNNEI. Between the trimmed V and J ends, which lost 1 base and 3 bases, there was a span of 10 bases. The CDR3 totals 15 residues. In nucleotides, the CDR3 is TGTGCCAGCAGTGAAGTCAGGGGCGGCTACAATGAGCAGTTCTTC. It specifies CASSEVRGGYNEQFF.

In its sample, this clonotype is medium-sized. The chain joins TRBV11-2 to TRBJ1-3, with a tentative D call TRBD1 (6 bases). Germline V gene data show CDR1 as SGHAT and CDR2 as FQNNGV. The CDR3 sequence is 16 residues long. V was cut by 5 bases and J by 0 bases, with 14 bases left in between. The CDR3 is CASSEGQKSSGNTIYF. CDR3 DNA: TGTGCCAGCAGCGAGGGACAAAAGAGCTCTGGAAACACCATATATTTT.

This clonotype was seen only a few times. The chain uses TRBV10-3 and TRBJ2-5, with 12 positions matching TRBD2. The V gene's germline CDR1 is ENHRY and CDR2 SYGVKD. The CDR3 totals 18 residues. The V gene end was trimmed by 5 bases and the J gene end by 5 bases; junction bases not matched to a gene: 15. Written as DNA, the CDR3 is TGTGCCATCAGTCTAAGACTAGCGGGAGAATCCTCGTCTGAGACCCAGTACTTC. It encodes CAISLRLAGESSSETQYF.

With regard to this clonotype: One end of the junction varies from germline; a read error may be responsible. The chain combines TRBV4-3 with TRBJ1-2; D possibly corresponds to TRBD1 (6 bases). Germline V gene sequence: CDR1 LGHNA, CDR2 YSLEER. CDR3 length: 16 amino acids. In DNA form, the CDR3 reads TGTGCCAGCAGCCCTTTTTTTACGAGGACAGACTATGGCTACACCTTC. Its translation is CASSPFFTRTDYGYTF.

Judged by abundance, this clonotype is medium-sized (0.01 to 0.1%). This chain links TRBV20-1 with TRBJ2-1, with D possibly being TRBD1 (6 bases). This CDR3 has 13 residues. V was cut by 3 bases and J by 6 bases, with 12 bases left in between. Germline CDR1 reads DFQATT; CDR2 reads SNEGSKA (reference sequence). DNA for the CDR3: TGCAGTGCTAGGCCGCCGGACAGCAATGAGCAGTTCTTC. It is translated as CSARPPDSNEQFF.

This clonotype is deemed medium-sized (0.01 to 0.1%). The chain links TRBV6-5 to TRBJ2-5; TRBD1 matches 9 bases. Germline values: CDR1 MNHEY, CDR2 SVGAGI. This CDR3 has 15 residues. V was clipped by 4 bases and J by 6 bases; unmatched bases: 9. The CDR3 nucleotides read TGTGCCAGCAGTTCTCGGGACAGGGCAGGAAAGACCCAGTACTTC. This encodes CASSSRDRAGKTQYF.

By sample fraction, this clonotype is medium-sized (0.01 to 0.1%). The V call is TRBV12-3 or TRBV12-4, the J call TRBJ2-7; D uncertain. Between the trimmed V and J ends, which lost 1 base and 4 bases, there was a span of 11 bases. This CDR3 contains 14 residues. Here the CDR3 reads CASSLGQNGYEQYF. CDR3 in DNA: TGTGCCAGCAGTTTAGGCCAGAATGGATACGAGCAGTACTTC.

By share, this clonotype counts as medium-sized (0.01 to 0.1%). The J gene is TRBJ2-7, the V gene TRBV12-5; possibly TRBD2 for D (6 bases). The CDR3 extends over 14 amino acids. V was clipped by 2 bases and J by 2 bases, with 10 bases between them. Germline CDR1 LGHNT, CDR2 FRNRAP. This chain's CDR3 is CASGLWTGAYEQYF. The CDR3 DNA follows: TGTGCTAGTGGTTTGTGGACGGGAGCCTACGAGCAGTACTTC.

In this sample, this clonotype is medium-sized. This chain connects TRBV12-3 or TRBV12-4 to TRBJ2-3; D not certain. The CDR3 is 13 amino acids. Between the trimmed V and J ends, which lost 1 base and 6 bases, there was a span of 8 bases. CDR3 in amino acids: CASSLVWDDTQYF. As DNA, the CDR3 is TGTGCCAGCAGTTTAGTATGGGATGATACGCAGTATTTT.

This clonotype was counted ten times or more. The chain couples TRBV4-3 to TRBJ1-1, with no clear D. Trimming stripped 1 base from V and 1 base from J, with 7 bases between. The CDR3 is made up of 14 amino acids. Germline V gene data show CDR1 as LGHNA and CDR2 as YSLEER. The CDR3 here is CASSQVGGNTEAFF. In nucleotides, the CDR3 is TGCGCCAGCAGCCAAGTTGGTGGGAACACTGAAGCTTTCTTT.

This clonotype is medium-sized in the sample. The chain uses TRBV20-1 and TRBJ1-1; D is ambiguous. CDR3 length equals 12 residues. The germline V gene encodes CDR1 DFQATT and CDR2 SNEGSKA (reference sequence). The CDR3 region has the DNA TGCAGCGGGAGAACAGTTAACACTGAAGCTTTCTTT. Amino acids: CSGRTVNTEAFF.

In this sample, this clonotype is medium-sized. This chain uses TRBV6-6 with TRBJ2-3; TRBD1 might be the D (5 bases). Germline CDR1 is MNHNY and CDR2 is SVGAGI (reference sequence). V lost 3 bases and J 2 bases, leaving 21 bases between the germline ends. The CDR3 runs 18 residues. This CDR3 is CASSYLRRTSTDTDTQYF. CDR3 nucleotides: TGTGCCAGCAGTTATTTGCGTCGGACATCCACTGACACAGATACGCAGTATTTT.

In this sample, this clonotype is medium-sized (0.01 to 0.1%). V usage is TRBV19 and J usage is TRBJ2-2; a possible D gene is TRBD2 (6 bases). V lost 3 bases to trimming and J lost 7 bases, with 18 bases between them. This CDR3 region has 16 residues. CDR1 is LNHDA, CDR2 SQIVND, per germline (reference sequence). This chain's CDR3 is CASSMAGLTRGGELFF. The CDR3 DNA reads TGTGCCAGTAGTATGGCGGGGCTTACCCGGGGCGGGGAGCTGTTTTTT.

Concerning this clonotype: A much larger clone sits a single nucleotide away, making a read error possible. The genes are TRBV19 and TRBJ2-1; the match to TRBD1 covers 7 bases. Germline V CDR1 and CDR2: LNHDA, SQIVND (reference sequence). This CDR3 has 15 amino acids. The CDR3 region has the DNA TGTGCCAGTAGTATAGCAGAGACAGGGTACAATGAGCGGTTCTTC. Translating it yields CASSIAETGYNERFF.

This clonotype is medium-sized (0.01 to 0.1%) within its sample. V is TRBV6-5 and J is TRBJ1-5, with D unresolved. V shed 6 bases and J shed 3 bases, with 9 bases lying between them. Germline V gives CDR1 MNHEY, CDR2 SVGAGI. The CDR3 consists of 13 residues. Here the CDR3 reads CASRRTANQPQHF. CDR3 coding DNA: TGTGCCAGCAGAAGGACGGCCAATCAGCCCCAGCATTTT.

Relative to its sample, this clonotype is medium-sized. J is TRBJ1-4 and V is TRBV24-1; 9 nucleotides align to TRBD1. Germline trimming cut 9 bases from V and 7 bases from J; bases unmatched to any gene: 5. The germline CDR1 and CDR2 sequences are KGHDR and SFDVKD. The CDR3 is 13 residues long. CDR3 coding DNA: TGTGCCACCGGGGACAGGGATGGTGAAAAACTGTTTTTT. Amino acids: CATGDRDGEKLFF.

This clonotype was counted a few times. This sequence joins TRBV5-1 and TRBJ1-4; no definite D call. The CDR3 covers 13 residues. CDR1 is SGHRS, CDR2 YFSETQ, per germline. The V and J ends lost 0 bases and 6 bases respectively, with 6 bases between them. For the CDR3, the DNA is TGCGCCAGCAGCTTGGGTGGGGATGAAAAACTGTTTTTT. Residues: CASSLGGDEKLFF.

In its sample, this clonotype is medium-sized. The rearrangement joins TRBV6-5 to TRBJ2-7, with 9 positions matching TRBD2. This CDR3 is built from 14 residues. Trimming removed 2 bases from V and 4 bases from J; junction bases left unmatched: 3. The germline V gene has CDR1 MNHEY and CDR2 SVGAGI. CDR3 in amino acids: CASSYRRGGYEQYF. The CDR3, as DNA: TGTGCCAGCAGTTACCGGCGGGGGGGATACGAGCAGTACTTC.

The chain is built from TRBV25-1 and TRBJ2-5; D is unresolved. CDR1 MGHDK and CDR2 SYGVNS come from the germline V gene. Trimming took off 2 bases at V and 1 base at J, with 8 bases between the two ends. This CDR3 has 14 amino acids. The CDR3 DNA sequence: TGTGCCAGCAGTGAAGTTGGAGTCCAAGAGACCCAGTACTTC. It codes for CASSEVGVQETQYF.

This clonotype is medium-sized. J is TRBJ1-6 and V is TRBV30; a possible D gene is TRBD1 (5 bases). The germline V and J ends were trimmed by 3 bases and 5 bases, with 23 bases remaining between them. Germline values: CDR1 GTSNPN, CDR2 SVGIG (reference sequence). This CDR3 has 18 residues. DNA of the CDR3: TGTGCCTGGAGCCCCAGCCATGCAGGGCCATTTAATAATTCACCCCTCCACTTT. Amino acid sequence: CAWSPSHAGPFNNSPLHF.

This clonotype was detected a few times. This chain uses TRBV12-3 or TRBV12-4 with TRBJ2-2; 8 nucleotides match TRBD2. J gave up 6 bases and V 2 bases, and 8 bases lay outside the gene matches. The CDR3 contains 16 residues. The CDR3 loop reads CASSLFVGRASGELFF. The CDR3 DNA is TGTGCCAGCAGTTTATTTGTCGGGAGGGCCTCCGGGGAGCTGTTTTTT.